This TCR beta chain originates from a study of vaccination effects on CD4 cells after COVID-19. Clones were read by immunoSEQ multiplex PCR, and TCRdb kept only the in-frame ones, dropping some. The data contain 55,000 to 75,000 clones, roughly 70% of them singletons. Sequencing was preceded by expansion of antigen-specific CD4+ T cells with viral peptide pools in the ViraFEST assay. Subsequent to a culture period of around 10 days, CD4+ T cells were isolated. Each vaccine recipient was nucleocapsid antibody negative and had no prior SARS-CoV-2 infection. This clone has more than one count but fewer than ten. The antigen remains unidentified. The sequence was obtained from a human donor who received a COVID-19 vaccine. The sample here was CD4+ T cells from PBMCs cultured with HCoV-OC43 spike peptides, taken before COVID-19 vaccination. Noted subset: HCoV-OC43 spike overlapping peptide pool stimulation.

CDR3 DNA: TGCGCCAGCAGCTTGGGGGAGGGAGAAGCTTTCTTT. Encoded protein: CASSLGEGEAFF. The genes are TRBV5-1 and TRBJ1-1; D gene ambiguous. The CDR3 contains 12 residues. Trimming left V 0 bases short and J 8 bases short, with 8 bases between. The germline gives CDR1 SGHRS, CDR2 YFSETQ.